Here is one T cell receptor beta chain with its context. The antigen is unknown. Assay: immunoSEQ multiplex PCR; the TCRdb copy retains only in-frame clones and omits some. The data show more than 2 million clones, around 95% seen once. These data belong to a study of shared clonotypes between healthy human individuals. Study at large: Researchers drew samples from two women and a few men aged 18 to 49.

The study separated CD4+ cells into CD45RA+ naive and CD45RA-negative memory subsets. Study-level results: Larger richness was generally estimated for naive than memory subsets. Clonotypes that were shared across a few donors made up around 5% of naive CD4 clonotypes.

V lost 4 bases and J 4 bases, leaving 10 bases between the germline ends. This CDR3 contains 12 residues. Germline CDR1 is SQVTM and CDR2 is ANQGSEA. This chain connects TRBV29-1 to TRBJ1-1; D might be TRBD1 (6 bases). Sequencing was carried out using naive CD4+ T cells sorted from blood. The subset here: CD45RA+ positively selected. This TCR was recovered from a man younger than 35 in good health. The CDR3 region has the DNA TGCAGCGTTGTCACAGGGAGCACTGAAGCTTTCTTT. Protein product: CSVVTGSTEAFF.